Detailed here is one TCR beta chain. This CDR3 has 15 amino acids. Germline-derived CDR1 and CDR2 are SGHTA and FQGTGA. Trimming left V 1 base short and J 1 base short, with 10 bases between. The data belong to a study of shared clonotypes between healthy human individuals. Splitting of each subset's genomic DNA was done evenly across several immunoSEQ plates. TCRdb's copy holds only in-frame clones and misses some; the assay was immunoSEQ multiplex PCR. Seen here are roughly 2.4 million clones, 90% to 96% observed once, and the top ten hold 0.1% to 0.15%. This TCR was sampled from a man younger than 35 in good health. The sample taken for sequencing was naive CD4+ T cells sorted from blood. Subset: CD45RA+ positively selected. The rearrangement uses TRBV7-3 and TRBJ1-1; D ambiguous. The CDR3 is CASSLMPGENTEAFF. CDR3 coding DNA: TGTGCCAGCAGCTTAATGCCCGGGGAGAACACTGAAGCTTTCTTT.